The rows below give T cell receptor beta chains drawn from one sample of a study of T cell repertoires in cytomegalovirus infection. TCRdb reprocessed the reads with MiXCR, giving one entry per CDR3 protein. The table lists fewer than 85,000 distinct CDR3 sequences, 4% of them singletons. The sequenced sample consisted of PBMCs. Every receptor here comes from a human donor in good health (CMV status not recorded). Some clones in this sample may be carry-over from other donors' samples. CDR3s include the opening cysteine and the closing phenylalanine or tryptophan. D genes are given only for firm matches. Only part of the rows carry a size: once, few, many, or a class if the clone is expanded.

abundance	v_gene	j_gene	d_gene	CDR3nt	CDR3aa
many	TRBV7-2	TRBJ1-1	.	TGTGCCAGCCGAACTGAAGCTTTCTTT	CASRTEAFF
.	TRBV12-3/TRBV12-4	TRBJ2-1	TRBD2	TGTGCCAGCAGTCCGACTAGCACCCCTTACAATGAGCAGTTCTTC	CASSPTSTPYNEQFF
many	TRBV6-2/TRBV6-3	TRBJ2-3	TRBD2	TGTGCCAGCAAACTAGCGGGGGTAACAGATACGCAGTATTTT	CASKLAGVTDTQYF
many	TRBV6-6	TRBJ1-6	.	TGTGCCAGCAGTTACGCGGGAGAACCCCTCCACTTT	CASSYAGEPLHF
many	TRBV2	TRBJ1-1	.	TGTGCCAGCAATCTCCAGGGGAGGGACACTGAAGCTTTCTTT	CASNLQGRDTEAFF
many	TRBV7-2	TRBJ2-4	.	TGTGCCAGCAGCTCCACACTAAACATTCAGTACTTC	CASSSTLNIQYF
many	TRBV10-3	TRBJ2-7	.	TGTGCCATCAGTGAGAGTAGCGTCTACGAGCAGTACTTC	CAISESSVYEQYF
many	TRBV2	TRBJ1-1	.	TGTGCCAGCAGGAAACGGGGGAACACTGAAGCTTTCTTT	CASRKRGNTEAFF
many	TRBV28	TRBJ1-2	TRBD1	TGTGCCAGCAGTCCCTGGGACAGTAACTATGGCTACACCTTC	CASSPWDSNYGYTF
many	TRBV7-2	TRBJ2-3	TRBD2	TGTGCCAGCAGCTCCTACCTTGGGCTAGCGGGGGGGGATACGCAGTATTTT	CASSSYLGLAGGDTQYF
few	TRBV2	TRBJ2-2	TRBD1	TGTGCCAGCAGTCCAGACAGGGCCACCGGGGAGCTGTTTTTT	CASSPDRATGELFF
many	TRBV20-1	TRBJ2-1	.	TGCAGTTCGGCGGAGGGGTGGGGCAATGAGCAGTTCTTC	CSSAEGWGNEQFF
many	TRBV4-2	TRBJ2-2	.	TGTGCCAGCAGCCCAAGTAGAGGCGGGGCCGGGGAGCTGTTTTTT	CASSPSRGGAGELFF
many	TRBV29-1	TRBJ2-1	TRBD2	TGCAGCGTTGTCTCCGCGGGAGGGCCTAGGAGCTCCTACAATGAGCAGTTCTTC	CSVVSAGGPRSSYNEQFF
many	TRBV7-9	TRBJ2-1	TRBD2	TGTGCCAGCAGCCAACACGGACTAGAGGGCTACAATGAGCAGTTCTTC	CASSQHGLEGYNEQFF
many	TRBV6-2/TRBV6-3	TRBJ2-3	.	TGTGCCAGCAGCCGCCCTCGGAGTACGCAGTATTTT	CASSRPRSTQYF
few	TRBV7-2	TRBJ2-1	TRBD2	TGTGCCAGCAGCTCGGGACTAGCGGGGGGGGAGGGTGAGCAGTTCTTC	CASSSGLAGGEGEQFF
many	TRBV7-8	TRBJ2-7	TRBD1	TGTGCCAGCAGCTATACTCCGGGACAGGGGGGATCCTACGAGCAGTACTTC	CASSYTPGQGGSYEQYF
many	TRBV6-1	TRBJ2-3	.	TGTGCCAGCAGTGGGGGTTCAGATACGCAGTATTTT	CASSGGSDTQYF
few	TRBV5-1	TRBJ2-2	.	TGCGCCAGCAGCTTGGGGTTTGTGACAATGAACACCGGGGAGCTGTTTTTT	CASSLGFVTMNTGELFF
many	TRBV7-3	TRBJ2-1	.	TGTGCCAGCAGCTTTGTCGGGCCAGGGGCTACAAATATCCCCTCTTACAATGAGCAGTTCTTC	CASSFVGPGATNIPSYNEQFF
many	TRBV6-2/TRBV6-3	TRBJ2-3	TRBD2	TGTGCCAGCAGTCTCAGCGGGGGGGCGACAGATACGCAGTATTTT	CASSLSGGATDTQYF
many	TRBV7-2	TRBJ2-2	.	TGTGCCAGCACCCTAGAACGGGGCCGTGATTTAGCCGGGGAGCTGTTTTTT	CASTLERGRDLAGELFF
many	TRBV7-2	TRBJ1-2	.	TGTGCCAGCAGCTTAGTAATCCAGGGTGGCTACACCTTC	CASSLVIQGGYTF